The TCR beta chain described here comes from a study of cytomegalovirus exposure and HLA in healthy donors. Study-wide results and limits: A later analysis revealed that TCR association rates differed between HLA loci, peaking at DRB1 and bottoming out at HLA-C. Earlier analysis yielded a pattern in which most TCR beta V segments were productive about 87% or about 30% of the time. Clonal expansion, a later analysis showed, was greater in HLA-associated TCR beta chains than in equally common others.

Use of 60 Vbeta and 13 Jbeta primers characterized the PCR. The data were produced by immunoSEQ multiplex PCR, yet TCRdb's version contains in-frame clones alone and is incomplete. The table lists 150,000 or so clones, under 80% of them singletons. The V end was cut by 3 bases, the J end by 1 base, with 8 bases between. CDR3 length: 14 residues. The germline CDR1 and CDR2 sequences are ENHRY and SYGVKD. Concerning this clone itself: The target antigen is unknown.

The V gene is TRBV10-3, the J gene TRBJ2-3; weak D call: TRBD2 (5 bases). The receptor's source is a woman in her 30s in good health and CMV-seronegative. Source material: PBMCs. The CDR3 protein is CAISDTGGTDTQYF. Here the CDR3 DNA reads TGTGCCATCAGTGATACCGGGGGCACAGATACGCAGTATTTT.